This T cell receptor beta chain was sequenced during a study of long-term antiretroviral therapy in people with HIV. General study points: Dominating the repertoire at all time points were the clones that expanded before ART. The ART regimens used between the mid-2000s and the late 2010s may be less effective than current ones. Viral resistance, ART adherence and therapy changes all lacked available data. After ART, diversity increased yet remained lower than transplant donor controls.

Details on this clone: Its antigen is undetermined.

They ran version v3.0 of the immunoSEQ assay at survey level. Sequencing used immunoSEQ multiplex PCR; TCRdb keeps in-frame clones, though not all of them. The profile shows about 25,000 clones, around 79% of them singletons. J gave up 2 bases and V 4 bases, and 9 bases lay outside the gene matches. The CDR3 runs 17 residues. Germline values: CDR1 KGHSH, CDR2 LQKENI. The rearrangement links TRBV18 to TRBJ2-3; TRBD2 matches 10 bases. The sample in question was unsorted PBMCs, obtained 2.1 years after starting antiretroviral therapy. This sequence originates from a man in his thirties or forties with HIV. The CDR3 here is CASSRLGTSDPTDTQYF. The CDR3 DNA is TGTGCCAGCTCACGCCTCGGGACTAGCGACCCCACAGATACGCAGTATTTT.